This T cell receptor beta chain was observed in a study of blood T cell repertoires in COVID-19. Overall study: PBMCs, B-cell-depleted T cells, or T cells were the source of the cDNA or gDNA that made up the material.

The CDR3 runs 16 residues. Germline loops: CDR1 SGHRS, CDR2 YFSETQ. V lost 3 bases, J lost 4 bases, and 5 bases stayed unmatched. Under the authors' procedure: Reference gene primer amplification in the assay estimated nucleated cell counts. Clones were sequenced by immunoSEQ multiplex PCR, and TCRdb holds only the in-frame ones, with some missing. V and J calls and clone size follow that table, whereas D and trimming were derived from the DNA. Here the sample spans 250,000 to 350,000 clones, 80% to 90% being singletons. The source is a woman under 30 who had recovered from COVID-19. Sample: PBMCs or T cells enriched from blood (not recorded which). This chain joins TRBV5-1 and TRBJ2-6; 9 nucleotides line up with TRBD1. The CDR3 region is CASSSTGGSGANVLTF. The CDR3 DNA follows: TGCGCCAGCAGCTCGACAGGGGGGTCAGGGGCCAACGTCCTGACTTTC.